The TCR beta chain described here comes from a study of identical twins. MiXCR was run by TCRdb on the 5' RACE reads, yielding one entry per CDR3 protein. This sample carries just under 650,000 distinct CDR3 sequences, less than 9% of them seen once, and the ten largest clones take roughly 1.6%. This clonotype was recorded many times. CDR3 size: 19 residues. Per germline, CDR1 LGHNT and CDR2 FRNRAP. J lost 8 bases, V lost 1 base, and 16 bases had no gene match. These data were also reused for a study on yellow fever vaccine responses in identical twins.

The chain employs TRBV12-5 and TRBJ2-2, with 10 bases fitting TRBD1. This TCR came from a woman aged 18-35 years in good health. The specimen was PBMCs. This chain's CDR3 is CASGLGTAGTGESKGELFF. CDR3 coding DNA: TGTGCTAGTGGTTTGGGGACGGCCGGGACAGGGGAATCCAAGGGGGAGCTGTTTTTT.